This is a list of T cell receptor beta chains from one sample in a study of blood T cell repertoires in COVID-19. Sequencing used immunoSEQ multiplex PCR; TCRdb keeps in-frame clones, though not all of them. The table records about 180,000 clones, about 79% of them present only once. Sequencing was done on a sample of peripheral blood. The receptors originated from a woman in her seventies with acute or convalescent COVID-19. CDR3s include the opening cysteine and the closing phenylalanine or tryptophan. A D gene is named only where the DNA matches it firmly. A clone size is listed for some rows: how often the clone was seen (once, few, many), or a class if it is expanded.

cdr3_aa cdr3_nt j_call d_call clone_size v_call
CASSSLGHSNSPLHF TGTGCCAGTAGTAGCCTCGGACACTCAAATTCACCCCTCCACTTT TRBJ1-6 - - TRBV19
CASSLGTGYDLAQHF TGTGCCAGCAGCTTGGGGACAGGCTATGATCTGGCCCAGCATTTT TRBJ1-5 TRBD1 - TRBV5-5
CASSQGAGEQYF TGTGCCAGCAGCCAGGGGGCGGGCGAGCAGTACTTC TRBJ2-7 TRBD1 - TRBV7-3
CASSLTATYEQYF TGTGCCAGCAGCTTGACAGCCACCTACGAGCAGTACTTC TRBJ2-7 - few TRBV5-4
CASGSGGGRETQYF TGTGCCAGTGGTTCAGGTGGAGGGCGAGAGACCCAGTACTTC TRBJ2-5 - - TRBV19
CSVEESSGIDTQYF TGCAGCGTTGAAGAGTCCAGCGGGATAGATACGCAGTATTTT TRBJ2-3 TRBD2 - TRBV29-1
CAWTSGTYNEQFF TGTGCCTGGACTAGCGGGACCTACAATGAGCAGTTCTTC TRBJ2-1 TRBD2 - TRBV30
CSAGPVDEQYF TGCAGTGCTGGCCCTGTCGACGAGCAGTACTTC TRBJ2-7 - - TRBV20-1
CASTSRGLGPNSPLHF TGTGCCAGCACTTCTAGGGGCCTAGGGCCTAATTCACCCCTCCACTTT TRBJ1-6 - few TRBV2
CASSLIAWGTSIYNEQFF TGTGCCAGCAGCTTAATTGCGTGGGGGACTAGCATTTACAATGAGCAGTTCTTC TRBJ2-1 TRBD2 - TRBV7-9
CASKGGSSTDTQYF TGTGCCAGCAAGGGAGGATCTAGCACAGATACGCAGTATTTT TRBJ2-3 - - TRBV6-6
CASSRTTGGGYNEQFF TGTGCCAGCAGCCGCACGACAGGGGGCGGGTACAATGAGCAGTTCTTC TRBJ2-1 TRBD1 - TRBV11-1
CASSPGRGNEQFF TGCGCCAGCAGCCCCGGGAGGGGCAATGAGCAGTTCTTC TRBJ2-1 TRBD2 once TRBV5-1
CASSGQGRSEKLFF TGTGCCAGCAGCGGACAGGGACGTTCTGAAAAACTGTTTTTT TRBJ1-4 TRBD1 - TRBV7-9
CASSLPVQGAWEQFF TGTGCCAGCTCACTACCGGTACAGGGGGCCTGGGAGCAGTTCTTC TRBJ2-1 TRBD1 - TRBV18
CASSQSPGQGNNEQFF TGTGCCAGCAGCCAATCCCCGGGACAGGGGAACAATGAGCAGTTCTTC TRBJ2-1 TRBD1 - TRBV3-1/TRBV3-2
CASSRLPTGGELFF TGTGCCAGCAGCCGGCTTCCGACGGGCGGGGAGCTGTTTTTT TRBJ2-2 - - TRBV11-3
CASSQRGDTQYF TGTGCCAGCAGCCAGAGGGGGGATACGCAGTATTTT TRBJ2-3 - - TRBV3-1/TRBV3-2
CSASRGSLYNEQFF TGCAGTGCTAGTAGGGGGAGTCTCTACAATGAGCAGTTCTTC TRBJ2-1 - - TRBV20-1
CASMGRGDTGPRQEQYF TGTGCCAGCATGGGGCGGGGGGATACCGGGCCGAGACAAGAGCAGTACTTC TRBJ2-7 TRBD2 - TRBV2
CASSHGDRGYEKLFF TGTGCCAGCAGCCACGGGGACAGGGGTTATGAAAAACTGTTTTTT TRBJ1-4 TRBD1 once TRBV3-1/TRBV3-2
CASSATTGQLNEKLFF TGCGCCAGCAGCGCGACCACGGGACAGCTAAATGAAAAACTGTTTTTT TRBJ1-4 TRBD1 - TRBV5-1
CASSLEAGRGTEAFF TGCGCCAGCAGCTTGGAGGCAGGGCGCGGCACTGAAGCTTTCTTT TRBJ1-1 - few TRBV5-1
CASSDTTRSGPNYGYTF TGTGCCAGCAGCGATACGACCCGGAGCGGCCCTAACTATGGCTACACCTTC TRBJ1-2 - many TRBV9
CASSRGHLTYEQYF TGTGCCAGCAGCCGGGGACACCTAACCTACGAGCAGTACTTC TRBJ2-7 - few TRBV14
CASSFTSLANNEQFF TGTGCCAGCAGCTTCACATCACTAGCGAACAATGAGCAGTTCTTC TRBJ2-1 TRBD2 - TRBV11-2
CASNRGTEAFF TGTGCCAGCAATAGAGGGACTGAAGCTTTCTTT TRBJ1-1 - - TRBV25-1
CASKREGTYNEQFF TGTGCTAGCAAACGGGAGGGCACCTACAATGAGCAGTTCTTC TRBJ2-1 TRBD2 - TRBV2
CASSDLRSGNTIYF TGTGCCAGCAGTGATCTGCGCTCTGGAAACACCATATATTTT TRBJ1-3 - - TRBV2
CASSLGSSGRAGNEQFF TGTGCCAGCAGCTTGGGGTCTAGCGGGAGGGCCGGTAATGAGCAGTTCTTC TRBJ2-1 TRBD2 - TRBV5-4
CASSLGSGYTEAFF TGTGCCAGCAGCTTAGGTTCAGGTTACACTGAAGCTTTCTTT TRBJ1-1 - - TRBV7-2
CASSLGGSNNEQFF TGCGCCAGCAGCTTGGGCGGCAGCAACAATGAGCAGTTCTTC TRBJ2-1 - - TRBV5-1
CASSQGHRGATYEQYF TGTGCCAGCAGCCAAGGTCACAGGGGTGCAACTTACGAGCAGTACTTC TRBJ2-7 TRBD1 - TRBV3-1/TRBV3-2
CASSGTGNYGYTF TGTGCCAGCAGCGGCACAGGGAACTATGGCTACACCTTC TRBJ1-2 - - TRBV2
CASSLGGRAAEAFF TGTGCCAGCAGCCTAGGGGGCCGAGCTGCTGAAGCTTTCTTT TRBJ1-1 TRBD1 - TRBV7-9
CASNSGRGSYEQYF TGTGCCAGTAACAGCGGGAGGGGATCCTACGAGCAGTACTTC TRBJ2-7 TRBD2 - TRBV19
CASSLAGFNSPLHF TGTGCCAGCAGTTTAGCAGGATTTAATTCACCCCTCCACTTT TRBJ1-6 - - TRBV27
CASSHLGVGELFF TGTGCCAGCAGCCATCTGGGCGTCGGGGAGCTGTTTTTT TRBJ2-2 - - TRBV11-2
CASSQYGTEAFF TGTGCCAGCAGCCAATACGGCACTGAAGCTTTCTTT TRBJ1-1 - - TRBV3-1/TRBV3-2
CASGDRGLTGELFF TGTGCCAGCGGAGACAGGGGTTTGACCGGGGAGCTGTTTTTT TRBJ2-2 TRBD1 - TRBV6-5
CASSFGTDYPNTGELFF TGCGCCAGCAGCTTTGGGACAGACTATCCGAACACCGGGGAGCTGTTTTTT TRBJ2-2 TRBD1 few TRBV5-1
CASSLPRDRGEEKLFF TGTGCCAGTAGCCTCCCCCGGGACAGGGGTGAAGAAAAACTGTTTTTT TRBJ1-4 TRBD1 - TRBV19
CASSFADSVGEQYF TGTGCCAGCAGCTTTGCCGACAGCGTAGGCGAGCAGTACTTC TRBJ2-7 - - TRBV7-2
CASRDSGSPRDEQFF TGTGCCAGCAGAGATAGCGGGAGCCCGAGGGATGAGCAGTTCTTC TRBJ2-1 TRBD2 - TRBV6-5
CASKRDRHTDTQYF TGTGCCAGCAAAAGGGACAGACACACAGATACGCAGTATTTT TRBJ2-3 TRBD1 - TRBV2